The rows below give T cell receptor beta chains drawn from one sample of a study of beta chain features in type 1 diabetes. Profiling relied on immunoSEQ multiplex PCR, and the TCRdb table lists in-frame clones only, not all of them. This repertoire shows approximately 300,000 clones, about 10% found once; its top ten account for over 0.015%. Specimen: naive CD4+ T cells from blood. These receptors all come from a woman aged 30 to 39 in good health. CDR3s include the opening cysteine and the closing phenylalanine or tryptophan. D genes are given only for firm matches. The size entry is marked missing in some rows and otherwise reads once, few, many or a size class.

clone size	J gene	D gene	V gene	CDR3 DNA	CDR3 protein
NA	TRBJ2-7	NA	TRBV4-2	TGTGCCAGCAGCCAAGAGGGCAGCTCAGTCGAGCAGTACTTC	CASSQEGSSVEQYF
few	TRBJ1-5	NA	TRBV7-3	TGTGCCAGCAGCTCGCGGTCCCTTATCAGCGGGGTGATGAATCAGCCCCAGCATTTT	CASSSRSLISGVMNQPQHF
NA	TRBJ2-7	NA	TRBV25-1	TGTGCCAGCAGTGAAAGGGTCAGGGCCTACGAGCAGTACTTC	CASSERVRAYEQYF
few	TRBJ1-5	NA	TRBV2	TGTGCCAGCAGTGAAGAGAGACACCCCAATCAGCCCCAGCATTTT	CASSEERHPNQPQHF
NA	TRBJ2-3	NA	TRBV5-1	TGCGCCAGCAGCTTTTATGAGGGCACAGATACGCAGTATTTT	CASSFYEGTDTQYF
NA	TRBJ2-7	NA	TRBV7-2	TGTGCCAGCAGCTTAGCGGGGGGCGAGCAGTACTTC	CASSLAGGEQYF
few	TRBJ2-7	NA	TRBV18	TGTGCCAGCTCACCTCGCCAGGATCGTACGGAGCAGTACTTC	CASSPRQDRTEQYF
NA	TRBJ2-1	TRBD2	TRBV29-1	TGCAGCGTTGTTCCTAGCGGGAGTTTTAATGAGCAGTTCTTC	CSVVPSGSFNEQFF
few	TRBJ2-5	NA	TRBV7-6	TGTGCCAGCAGCTTAGGATTTGCTAACGGGGAGACCCAGTACTTC	CASSLGFANGETQYF
few	TRBJ2-3	NA	TRBV19	TGTGCCAGTAGTAATCAGGGCGGAACAGATACGCAGTATTTT	CASSNQGGTDTQYF
NA	TRBJ1-5	NA	TRBV5-1	TGCGCCAGCAGCTTGGGGGGAGGCAATCAGCCCCAGCATTTT	CASSLGGGNQPQHF
NA	TRBJ1-2	NA	TRBV29-1	TGCAGCGTTGAATTTGGTGCGGAGCAGCTCGTGGGCTACACCTTC	CSVEFGAEQLVGYTF
NA	TRBJ1-2	TRBD1	TRBV5-1	TGCGCCAGCAGCTTGGAGGGGGCGCAAGGCTACACCTTC	CASSLEGAQGYTF
few	TRBJ1-2	NA	TRBV7-9	TGTGCCAGCAGCCAAGCAGGGAACTATGGCTACACCTTC	CASSQAGNYGYTF
NA	TRBJ1-4	NA	TRBV25-1	TGTGCCAGCAGTGAATACGGGGGAAAACTGTTTTTT	CASSEYGGKLFF
NA	TRBJ2-7	NA	TRBV9	TGTGCCAGCAGCGTAGTCCCACAGCTACCGACCTACGAGCAGTACTTC	CASSVVPQLPTYEQYF
NA	TRBJ2-5	TRBD1	TRBV14	TGTGCCAGCAGCCAAACAGGGGGCCAAGAGACCCAGTACTTC	CASSQTGGQETQYF
few	TRBJ1-3	TRBD1	TRBV7-2	TGTGCCAGCAGCCGTGGGACAGACCTAAGCTCTGGAAACACCATATATTTT	CASSRGTDLSSGNTIYF
NA	TRBJ2-1	TRBD1	TRBV28	TGTGCCAGCAGTTTCCCAGGGGGGCAGTTCTTC	CASSFPGGQFF
NA	TRBJ2-3	TRBD2	TRBV5-1	TGCGCCAGCAGCTTGGGGACTAGCGGCACAGATACGCAGTATTTT	CASSLGTSGTDTQYF
NA	TRBJ2-3	TRBD2	TRBV7-3	TGTGCCAGCAGTTCTAGCGGGAGTGGCACAGATACGCAGTATTTT	CASSSSGSGTDTQYF
NA	TRBJ2-5	TRBD1	TRBV4-3	TGCGCCAGCAGCCAAGGGTACAGGGGACGGGAGACCCAGTACTTC	CASSQGYRGRETQYF
few	TRBJ1-2	TRBD1	TRBV19	TGTGCCAGTAGTACCCCGGGACAGGCGTTGTATGGCTACACCTTC	CASSTPGQALYGYTF
NA	TRBJ1-1	TRBD1	TRBV9	TGTGCCAGCAGCGTAGGCAGGGGGAACCTGAACACTGAAGCTTTCTTT	CASSVGRGNLNTEAFF
NA	TRBJ2-7	TRBD2	TRBV9	TGTGCCAGCAGCGTAGGGGTTAGCGGGATGTACGAGCAGTACTTC	CASSVGVSGMYEQYF
few	TRBJ2-7	NA	TRBV7-2	TGTGCCAGCAGCTCACCCGACAGGCTCTCCTACGAGCAGTACTTC	CASSSPDRLSYEQYF
few	TRBJ2-1	TRBD2	TRBV6-5	TGTGCCAGCAGAAAACTAGCGGGAGGTGTCAATGAGCAGTTCTTC	CASRKLAGGVNEQFF
NA	TRBJ2-1	NA	TRBV7-6	TGTGCCAGCAGCTTACTTGGACAGAGTTACAATGAGCAGTTCTTC	CASSLLGQSYNEQFF
NA	TRBJ2-5	NA	TRBV18	TGTGCCAGCTCACCTGGAGGGTCACAAGAGACCCAGTACTTC	CASSPGGSQETQYF
NA	TRBJ2-7	TRBD2	TRBV5-4	TGTGCCAGCAGCTCCGGGACTAGCGGGAGGGCCTACGAGCAGTACTTC	CASSSGTSGRAYEQYF
few	TRBJ2-5	NA	TRBV10-3	TGTGCCATCAGTGAGTCCAGGAGTGCGACGGGAGACCGGAGGGAGACCCAGTACTTC	CAISESRSATGDRRETQYF
few	TRBJ2-7	TRBD2	TRBV4-3	TGCGCCAGCAGCCAACGGGGGGAAATTTCCTACGAGCAGTACTTC	CASSQRGEISYEQYF
few	TRBJ1-2	NA	TRBV9	TGTGCCAGCAGCGTAGGATCGGCAGCGATCTATGGCTACACCTTC	CASSVGSAAIYGYTF
NA	TRBJ2-5	TRBD2	TRBV11-1	TGTGCCAGCAGCTACGGGAGGGCTGCGGAGACCCAGTACTTC	CASSYGRAAETQYF
NA	TRBJ2-5	TRBD2	TRBV2	TGTGCCAGCAGCCATCGGACTAGCGGGAGCTGGGAGACCCAGTACTTC	CASSHRTSGSWETQYF
few	TRBJ2-2	TRBD1	TRBV5-1	TGCGCCAGCAGCTTCCGGACAGGGACCGCTGGGGAGCTGTTTTTT	CASSFRTGTAGELFF
NA	TRBJ1-1	NA	TRBV29-1	TGCAGCGGCAATCGGGATGCCGCTGAAGCTTTCTTT	CSGNRDAAEAFF
few	TRBJ1-5	TRBD1	TRBV27	TGTGCCAGCAGCCGACAGGGCTACAATCAGCCCCAGCATTTT	CASSRQGYNQPQHF
NA	TRBJ2-3	NA	TRBV6-5	TGTGCCAGCAGTTACTCGTCACCGAGCGTAGATACGCAGTATTTT	CASSYSSPSVDTQYF
few	TRBJ1-1	NA	TRBV12-5	TGTGCTAGTGGTCGGCGGACACAGAACACTGAAGCTTTCTTT	CASGRRTQNTEAFF
NA	TRBJ2-7	NA	TRBV28	TGTGCCAGCAGCTTGGACAACTACGAGCAGTACTTC	CASSLDNYEQYF
few	TRBJ1-5	NA	TRBV29-1	TGCAGCGTTGAAGATCGGGGTCAGCCCCAGCATTTT	CSVEDRGQPQHF
NA	TRBJ2-1	TRBD2	TRBV6-6	TGTGCCAGCTCTTCCCCCGGGAGGGGGGGCAATGAGCAGTTCTTC	CASSSPGRGGNEQFF
few	TRBJ1-2	NA	TRBV29-1	TGCAGCGTTGGAGATGGCCCTGACTATGGCTACACCTTC	CSVGDGPDYGYTF
many	TRBJ2-1	NA	TRBV4-3	TGCGCCAGCAGCCAAAACGGACAGGAGCAGTTCTTC	CASSQNGQEQFF
few	TRBJ1-1	TRBD1	TRBV27	TGTGCCAGTAGGGTGACAGGGGCCAGGTTGAACACTGAAGCTTTCTTT	CASRVTGARLNTEAFF
NA	TRBJ2-7	TRBD2	TRBV6-1	TGTGCCAGCAGTGCCCGGGGAGGCGGGGGGGCCTACGAGCAGTACTTC	CASSARGGGGAYEQYF
NA	TRBJ1-5	TRBD1	TRBV2	TGTGCCAGCAGTGGGGACAGTGGGAATCAGCCCCAGCATTTT	CASSGDSGNQPQHF
NA	TRBJ2-1	TRBD2	TRBV2	TGTGCCAGCAGCAGAGGACTAGTCAATGAGCAGTTCTTC	CASSRGLVNEQFF
few	TRBJ2-1	NA	TRBV20-1	TGCAGTGTTATAGTTATCCATGAGCAGTTCTTC	CSVIVIHEQFF
few	TRBJ2-1	TRBD2	TRBV6-4	TGTGCCAGCAGTAGTACTAGCGGGAGCGGGTACAATGAGCAGTTCTTC	CASSSTSGSGYNEQFF
NA	TRBJ1-1	NA	TRBV7-2	TGTGCCAGCAGCTTAGGCGGCAAAAAAGCTTTCTTT	CASSLGGKKAFF
NA	TRBJ2-1	NA	TRBV11-3	TGTGCCAGCAGCCGGGGATCTTACAATGAGCAGTTCTTC	CASSRGSYNEQFF
NA	TRBJ1-4	TRBD1	TRBV7-2	TGTGCCAGCAGCTTAAGGGCAGGGGGGAATGAAAAACTGTTTTTT	CASSLRAGGNEKLFF